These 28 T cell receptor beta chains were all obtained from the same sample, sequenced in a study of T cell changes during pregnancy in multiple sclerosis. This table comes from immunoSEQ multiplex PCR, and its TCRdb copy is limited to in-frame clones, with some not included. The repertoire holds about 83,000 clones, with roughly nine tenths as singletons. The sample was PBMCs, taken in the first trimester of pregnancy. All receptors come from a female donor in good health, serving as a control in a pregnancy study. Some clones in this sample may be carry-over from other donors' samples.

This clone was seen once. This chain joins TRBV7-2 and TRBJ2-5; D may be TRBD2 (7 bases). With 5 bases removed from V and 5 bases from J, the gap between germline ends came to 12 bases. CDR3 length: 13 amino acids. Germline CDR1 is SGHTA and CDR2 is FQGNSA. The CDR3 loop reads CASSPGGRETQYF. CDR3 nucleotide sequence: TGTGCCAGCAGCCCCGGGGGGCGGGAGACCCAGTACTTC.

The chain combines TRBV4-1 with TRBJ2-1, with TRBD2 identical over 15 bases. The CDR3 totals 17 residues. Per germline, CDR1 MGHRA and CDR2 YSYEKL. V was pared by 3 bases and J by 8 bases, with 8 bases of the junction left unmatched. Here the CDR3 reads CASSHAGLAGGLHEQFF. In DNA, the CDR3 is TGCGCCAGCAGCCATGCCGGACTAGCGGGAGGGCTACATGAGCAGTTCTTC.

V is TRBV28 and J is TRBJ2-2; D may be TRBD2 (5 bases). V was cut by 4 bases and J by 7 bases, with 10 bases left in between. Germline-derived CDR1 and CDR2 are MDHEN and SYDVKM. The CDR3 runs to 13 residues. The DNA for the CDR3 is TGTGCCAGCAGTTCAACCGGGATCGGGGAGCTGTTTTTT. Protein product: CASSSTGIGELFF.

The CDR3 loop reads CASSPIAGQLNTGELFF. DNA for the CDR3: TGTGCCAGCTCACCCATAGCAGGACAGCTGAACACCGGGGAGCTGTTTTTT. The rearrangement joins TRBV18 to TRBJ2-2; a weak D match, TRBD1 (6 bases). V lost 3 bases and J lost 1, with 15 bases in between. Germline-derived CDR1 and CDR2 are KGHSH and LQKENI. The length of the CDR3 is 17 residues.

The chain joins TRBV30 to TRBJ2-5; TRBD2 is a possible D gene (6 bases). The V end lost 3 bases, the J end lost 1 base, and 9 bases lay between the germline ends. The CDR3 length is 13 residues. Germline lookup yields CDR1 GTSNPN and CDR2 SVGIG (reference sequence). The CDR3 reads CAWSLGGQETQYF. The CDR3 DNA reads TGTGCCTGGAGCTTGGGGGGCCAAGAGACCCAGTACTTC.

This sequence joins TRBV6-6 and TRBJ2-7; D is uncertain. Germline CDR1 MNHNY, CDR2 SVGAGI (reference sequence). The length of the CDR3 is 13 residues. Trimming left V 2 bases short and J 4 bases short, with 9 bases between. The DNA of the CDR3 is TGTGCCAGCAGTTACCAGGCGTGGTACGAGCAGTACTTC. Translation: CASSYQAWYEQYF.

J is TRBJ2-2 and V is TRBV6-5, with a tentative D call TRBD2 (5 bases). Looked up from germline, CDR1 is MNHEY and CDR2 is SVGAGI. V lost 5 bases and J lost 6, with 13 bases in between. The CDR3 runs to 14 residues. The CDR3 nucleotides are TGTGCCAGCAGTCGCTCCGGAGGATCCGGGGAGCTGTTTTTT. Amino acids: CASSRSGGSGELFF.

The CDR3 sequence is CASSLGVGSSSGNTIYF. CDR3 bases: TGCGCCAGCAGCTTGGGAGTAGGATCTAGCTCTGGAAACACCATATATTTT. This chain links TRBV5-1 with TRBJ1-3, with D hard to call. The CDR3 length is 17 residues. Germline lookup yields CDR1 SGHRS and CDR2 YFSETQ. Trimming left V 0 bases short and J 0 bases short, with 13 bases between.

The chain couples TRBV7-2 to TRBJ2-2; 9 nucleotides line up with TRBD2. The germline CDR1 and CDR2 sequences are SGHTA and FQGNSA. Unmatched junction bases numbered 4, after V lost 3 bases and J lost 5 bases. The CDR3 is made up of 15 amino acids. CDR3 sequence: CASSLSSGGTGELFF. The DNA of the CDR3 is TGTGCCAGCAGCTTGAGTAGCGGGGGTACCGGGGAGCTGTTTTTT.

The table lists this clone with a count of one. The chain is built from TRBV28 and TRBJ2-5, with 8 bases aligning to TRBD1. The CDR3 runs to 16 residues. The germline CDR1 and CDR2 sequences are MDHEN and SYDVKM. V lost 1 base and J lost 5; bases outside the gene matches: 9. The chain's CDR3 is CASSLLVRTGRETQYF. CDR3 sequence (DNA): TGTGCCAGCAGTTTATTGGTTCGGACAGGGAGGGAGACCCAGTACTTC. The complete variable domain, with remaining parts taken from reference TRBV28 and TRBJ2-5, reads DVKVTQSSRYLVKRTGEKVFLECVQDMDHENMFWYRQDPGLGLRLIYFSYDVKMKEKGDIPEGYSVSREKKERFSLILESASTNQTSMYLCASSLLVRTGRETQYFGPGTRLLVL.

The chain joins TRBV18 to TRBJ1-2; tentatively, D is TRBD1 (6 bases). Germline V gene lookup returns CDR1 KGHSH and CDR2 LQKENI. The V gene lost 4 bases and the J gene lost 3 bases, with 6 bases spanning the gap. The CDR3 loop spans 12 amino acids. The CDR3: CASSRTDYGYTF. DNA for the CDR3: TGTGCCAGCTCACGGACAGACTATGGCTACACCTTC.

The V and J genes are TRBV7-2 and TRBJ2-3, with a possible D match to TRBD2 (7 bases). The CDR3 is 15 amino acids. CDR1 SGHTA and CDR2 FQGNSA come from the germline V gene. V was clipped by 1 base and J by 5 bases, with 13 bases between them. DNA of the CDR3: TGTGCCAGCAGCTTAGGAGGGGGGGGTGTAGATACGCAGTATTTT. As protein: CASSLGGGGVDTQYF.

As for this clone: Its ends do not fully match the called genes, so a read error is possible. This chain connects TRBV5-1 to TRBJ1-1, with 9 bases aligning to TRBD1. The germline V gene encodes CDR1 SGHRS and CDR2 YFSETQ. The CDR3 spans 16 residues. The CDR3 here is CAGSPWTGALRAEAFF. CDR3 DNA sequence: TGCGCCGGCAGCCCATGGACAGGGGCCCTCAGGGCTGAAGCTTTCTTT.

CDR3 residues: CAISEPGDQPQHF. The CDR3 nucleotides read TGTGCCATCAGTGAGCCGGGGGATCAGCCCCAGCATTTT. The genes are TRBV10-3 and TRBJ1-5; D is perhaps TRBD1 (5 bases). From germline, CDR1 is ENHRY and CDR2 SYGVKD. This CDR3 spans 13 amino acids. V lost 2 bases, J lost 5 bases, and 7 bases lay in between.

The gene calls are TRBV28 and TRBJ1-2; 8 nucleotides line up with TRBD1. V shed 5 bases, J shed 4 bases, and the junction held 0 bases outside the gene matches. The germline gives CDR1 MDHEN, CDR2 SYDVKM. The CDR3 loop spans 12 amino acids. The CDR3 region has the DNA TGTGCCAGCAGTACAGGGGGCTATGGCTACACCTTC. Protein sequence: CASSTGGYGYTF.

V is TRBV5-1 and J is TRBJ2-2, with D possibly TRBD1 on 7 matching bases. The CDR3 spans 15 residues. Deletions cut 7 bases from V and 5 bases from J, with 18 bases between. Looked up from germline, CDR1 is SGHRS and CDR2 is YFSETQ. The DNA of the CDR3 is TGCGCCAGCGAAGCACGGAGGGGGCGGACCGGGGAGCTGTTTTTT. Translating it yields CASEARRGRTGELFF.

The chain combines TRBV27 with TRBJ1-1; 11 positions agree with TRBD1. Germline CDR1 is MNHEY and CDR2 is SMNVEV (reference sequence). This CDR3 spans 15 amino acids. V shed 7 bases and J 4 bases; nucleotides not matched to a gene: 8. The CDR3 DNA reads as TGTGCCAGCAATCCTTCCGGGACAGGGGGCACTGAAGCTTTCTTT. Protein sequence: CASNPSGTGGTEAFF.

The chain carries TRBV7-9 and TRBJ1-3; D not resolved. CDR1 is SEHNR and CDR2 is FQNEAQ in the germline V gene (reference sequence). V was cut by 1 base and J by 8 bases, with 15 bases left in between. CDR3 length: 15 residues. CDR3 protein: CASSLGVLWRDTIYF. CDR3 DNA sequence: TGTGCCAGCAGCTTAGGAGTACTCTGGAGGGACACCATATATTTT.

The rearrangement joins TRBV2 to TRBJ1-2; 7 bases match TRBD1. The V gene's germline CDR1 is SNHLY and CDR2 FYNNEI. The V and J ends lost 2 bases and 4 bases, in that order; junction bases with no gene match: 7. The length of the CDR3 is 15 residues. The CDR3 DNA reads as TGTGCCAGCAGTGAAAGTCCAGGGGGGATCTATGGCTACACCTTC. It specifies CASSESPGGIYGYTF.

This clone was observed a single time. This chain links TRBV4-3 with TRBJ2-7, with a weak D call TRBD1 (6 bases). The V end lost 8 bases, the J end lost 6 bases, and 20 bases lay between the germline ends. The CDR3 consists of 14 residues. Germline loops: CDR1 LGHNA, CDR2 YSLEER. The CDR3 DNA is TGCGCCAGCGCAACGAACATTGGGGGCTCCGAGCAGTACTTC. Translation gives CASATNIGGSEQYF.

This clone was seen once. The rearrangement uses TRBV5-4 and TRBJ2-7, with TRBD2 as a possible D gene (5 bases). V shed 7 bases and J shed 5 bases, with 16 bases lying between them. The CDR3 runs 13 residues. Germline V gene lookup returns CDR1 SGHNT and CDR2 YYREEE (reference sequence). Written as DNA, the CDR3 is TGTGCCAGCTCCGGTGGGAGTACCCACGAGCAGTACTTC. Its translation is CASSGGSTHEQYF.

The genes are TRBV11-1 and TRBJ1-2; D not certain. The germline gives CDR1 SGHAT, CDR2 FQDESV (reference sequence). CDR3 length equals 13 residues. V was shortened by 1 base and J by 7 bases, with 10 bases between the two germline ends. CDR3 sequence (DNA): TGTGCCAGCAGCTTAGGGGAGAAGATTGGCTACACCTTC. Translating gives CASSLGEKIGYTF.

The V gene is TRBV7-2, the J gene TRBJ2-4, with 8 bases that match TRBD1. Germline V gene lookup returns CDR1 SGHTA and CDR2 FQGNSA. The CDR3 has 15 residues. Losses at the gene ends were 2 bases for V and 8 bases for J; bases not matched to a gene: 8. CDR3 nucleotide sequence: TGTGCCAGCAGCTTATTCTCCAGGGGGCAGGACATTCAGTACTTC. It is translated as CASSLFSRGQDIQYF. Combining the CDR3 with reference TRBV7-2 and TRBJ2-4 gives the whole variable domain GAGVSQSPSNKVTEKGKDVELRCDPISGHTALYWYRQSLGQGLEFLIYFQGNSAPDKSGLPSDRFSAERTGGSVSTLTIQRTQQEDSAVYLCASSLFSRGQDIQYFGAGTRLSVL.

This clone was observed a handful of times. CDR3 protein: CASSLDVSGRAGSAGELFF. CDR3 in DNA: TGCGCCAGCAGCTTGGACGTTAGCGGGAGGGCCGGATCTGCCGGGGAGCTGTTTTTT. The V call is TRBV5-1, the J call TRBJ2-2, with 11 nucleotides matching TRBD2. The length of the CDR3 is 19 residues. CDR1 and CDR2 (germline): SGHRS, YFSETQ. V dropped 0 bases and J dropped 6; count of bases not matched to a gene: 13. The full variable domain, rest sourced from reference TRBV5-1 and TRBJ2-2, is KAGVTQTPRYLIKTRGQQVTLSCSPISGHRSVSWYQQTPGQGLQFLFEYFSETQRNKGNFPGRFSGRQFSNSRSEMNVSTLELGDSALYLCASSLDVSGRAGSAGELFFGEGSRLTVL.

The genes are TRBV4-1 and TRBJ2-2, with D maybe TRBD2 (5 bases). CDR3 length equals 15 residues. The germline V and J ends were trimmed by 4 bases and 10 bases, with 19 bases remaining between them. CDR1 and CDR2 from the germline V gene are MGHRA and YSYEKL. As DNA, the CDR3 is TGCGCCAGCAGCCTCCCCCCCCGGAGGCGAGAGGAGCTGTTTTTT. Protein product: CASSLPPRRREELFF.

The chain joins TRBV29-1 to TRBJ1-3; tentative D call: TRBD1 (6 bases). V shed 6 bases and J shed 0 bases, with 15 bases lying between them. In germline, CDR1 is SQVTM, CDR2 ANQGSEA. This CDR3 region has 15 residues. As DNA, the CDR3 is TGCAGCGTATCCTTCGGACAGAACTCTGGAAACACCATATATTTT. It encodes CSVSFGQNSGNTIYF.

Written as DNA, the CDR3 is TGTGCCTCAAGCCAAGGAAACACCATATATTTT. It encodes CASSQGNTIYF. V and J are TRBV10-3 and TRBJ1-3; D is ambiguous. Trimming stripped 11 bases from V and 4 bases from J, with 9 bases between. The CDR3 runs to 11 residues. Per the germline V gene, CDR1 is ENHRY and CDR2 is SYGVKD.

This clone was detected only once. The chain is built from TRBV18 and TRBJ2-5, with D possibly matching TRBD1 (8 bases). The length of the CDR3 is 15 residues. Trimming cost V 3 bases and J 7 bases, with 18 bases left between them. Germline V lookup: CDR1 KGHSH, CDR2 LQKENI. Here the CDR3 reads CASSPTGGDLWTQYF. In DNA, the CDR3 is TGTGCCAGCTCACCCACAGGGGGGGACTTGTGGACCCAGTACTTC.